This note documents a single T cell receptor (beta chain) sequence. Profiling relied on immunoSEQ multiplex PCR, and the TCRdb table lists in-frame clones only, not all of them. The sample includes around 230,000 clones, 75% to 90% seen only once; the top ten take around 12%. CDR3 length: 15 amino acids. The V gene's germline CDR1 is LGHNT and CDR2 FRNRAP. V lost 4 bases and J lost 1; bases outside the gene matches: 2. This sample was taken from a study of blood T cell repertoires in COVID-19. In the study overall: The analysed material was cDNA or gDNA that came from T cells, B-cell-depleted T cells, or PBMCs.

Material for sequencing was peripheral blood. This TCR was sampled from a woman aged 55 to 70 with active or convalescent COVID-19. The V gene is TRBV12-5, the J gene TRBJ2-2, with 8 nucleotides matching TRBD1. In DNA, the CDR3 is TGTGCTAGTGGTTCTGGACAGGGGAACACCGGGGAGCTGTTTTTT. Translated: CASGSGQGNTGELFF. The full variable domain, with the rest looked up from reference TRBV12-5 and TRBJ2-2, is DARVTQTPRHKVTEMGQEVTMRCQPILGHNTVFWYRQTMMQGLELLAYFRNRAPLDDSGMPKDRFSAEMPDATLATLKIQPSEPRDSAVYFCASGSGQGNTGELFFGEGSRLTVL.